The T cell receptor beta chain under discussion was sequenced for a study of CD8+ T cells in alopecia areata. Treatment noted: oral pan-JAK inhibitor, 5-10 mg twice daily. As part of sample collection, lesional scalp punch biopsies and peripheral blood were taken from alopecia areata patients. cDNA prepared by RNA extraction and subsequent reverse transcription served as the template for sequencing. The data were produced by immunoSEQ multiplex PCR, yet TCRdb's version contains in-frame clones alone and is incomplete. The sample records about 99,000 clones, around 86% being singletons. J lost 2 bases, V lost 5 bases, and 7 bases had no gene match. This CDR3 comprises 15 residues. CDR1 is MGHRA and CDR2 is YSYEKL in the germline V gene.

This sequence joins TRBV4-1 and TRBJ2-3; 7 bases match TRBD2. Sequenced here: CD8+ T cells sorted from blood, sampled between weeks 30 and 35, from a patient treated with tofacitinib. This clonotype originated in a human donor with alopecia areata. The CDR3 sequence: CASSKTGGTTDTQYF. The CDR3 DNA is TGCGCCAGCAGCAAAACGGGGGGAACCACAGATACGCAGTATTTT.